This TCR beta chain was retrieved from a study of T cell responses to AZD1222 COVID-19 vaccine (dated by TCRdb to the early 2020s). In the study overall: AZD1222 recipients whose second dose came at about 4 weeks and those whose second dose came at about 12 weeks were combined into one group, since spike-specific TCR depth and breadth did not differ between the two schedules. A total of 230 to 250 trial participants underwent TCR sequencing, of whom nearly 210 received two doses of AZD1222 and some 25 received two doses of the MenACWY control vaccine. Enrollment into the trials was organized by age into subgroups of 18-55, 56-69 and 70-plus years, and those subgroups contained about 150, 27 and 61 TCR-sequenced participants, respectively. Overall results and qualifications from the work: Spike-specific TCR breadth and depth rose significantly after two AZD1222 doses compared with day 0 and with MenACWY recipients. Participants were mostly white British and included more females than males, and it was suggested by the authors that clonal diversity may have been underestimated. Nearly half of unique spike-specific TCRs reportedly recognized epitopes outside regions mutated in the B.1.351 and B.1.1.7 variants. Because no day 14 peak-response samples were available, the repertoires could be characterized only after the peak T cell response. CD4 TCRs associated with the vaccine covered the entire spike protein, and the dominant responses were in regions 160-218 and 743-854. Conclusions about previously exposed vaccinees were limited because only six AZD1222 recipients were SARS-CoV-2 seropositive at baseline. The 56-69-year group was small, and its depth increase did not reach significance, likely because of low power.

Read against the paper, the sample's time point label means: baseline before first vaccination. Vaccinee samples came from UK trials COV001 and COV002, including a single-blind randomized controlled phase 2/3 trial of AZD1222 (ChAdOx1 nCoV-19) in healthy adults. For TCRbeta chain sequencing, PBMC samples were collected from trial participants at day 0 and at day 28 after the second dose. With respect to this clone: What antigen it recognizes has not been identified. No quality values exist for individual bases; no much larger clone is one base distant.

The CDR3 regions of human TCRbeta chains were subjected to immunosequencing. The study's processing was this. TCRs in the repertoires were matched against a reference library of SARS-CoV-2-specific TCRs that had been generated with the MIRA antigen-specificity platform. Breadth meant the fraction of unique TCRs that were SARS-CoV-2-associated, whereas depth meant the fraction of total T cells that were SARS-CoV-2-associated. Using the MIRA data, each spike-specific TCR was mapped to the spike region that the TCR reacts to and placed in a CD4 or CD8 class. Log10-transformed breadth and depth values were compared by one-way ANOVA with Sidak's multiple comparisons tests. TCRdb re-hosts the immuneACCESS table, in-frame sequences only. Its copies lack some clones; in the studies checked, an unresolved V gene accounts for under half of them, and the cause for the rest is not known. V and J calls and clone size are those listed in that table; D and trimming were worked out from the DNA. Counted in this sample were about 120,000 clones; more than 85% of them appeared once. The ten largest clones capture more than 2.5% of the sample.

The receptor's source is an adult in good health. The material sequenced was peripheral blood, taken on day 0 of AZD1222 vaccination.

The CDR3 corresponds to CASSLAGGYTGELFF. The bases are TGTGCCAGCAGCTTAGCTGGGGGCTACACCGGGGAGCTGTTTTTT. The rearrangement joined TRBV11-2 to TRBJ2-2; TRBD1 is perhaps the D gene, given 6 matching bases. Trimming takes 1 base from V and 3 bases from J, and the germline ends sit 9 bases apart. The CDR3 covers 15 residues, taking in both the cysteine and the phenylalanine. Just the 45-base CDR3 DNA is kept, in frame starting at base 1. CDR1 is given as SGHAT and CDR2 as FQNNGV, both from the germline V gene.